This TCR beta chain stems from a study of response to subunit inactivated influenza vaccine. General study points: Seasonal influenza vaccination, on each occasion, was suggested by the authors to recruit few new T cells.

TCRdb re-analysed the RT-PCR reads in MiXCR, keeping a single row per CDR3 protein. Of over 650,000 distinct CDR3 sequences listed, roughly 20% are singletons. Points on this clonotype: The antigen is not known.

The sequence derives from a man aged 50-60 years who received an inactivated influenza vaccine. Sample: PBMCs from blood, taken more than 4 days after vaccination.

The CDR3 DNA reads TGTGCCAGCAGCCTCCAAGGAATAGCCGGAAGGAATGAGCAGTTCTTC. This gives the protein CASSLQGIAGRNEQFF. This sequence joins TRBV11-2 and TRBJ2-1; D call uncertain. The CDR3 has 16 amino acids. Trimming took off 5 bases at V and 7 bases at J, with 21 bases between the two ends. CDR1 is SGHAT, CDR2 FQNNGV, per germline.